Listed here are 20 T cell receptor beta chains from one sample, sequenced in a study of T cells after yellow fever vaccination. TCRdb reprocessed the 5' RACE reads with MiXCR, giving one entry per CDR3 protein. The sample has 340,000 or so distinct CDR3 sequences; approximately 12% are singletons. The sample was CD4+ T cells sorted from PBMCs, taken 15 days after the yellow fever booster vaccination. All receptors come from a man aged 18 to 29 who received the YFV17D yellow fever vaccine.

In its sample, this clonotype was seen a few times. The chain links TRBV5-1 to TRBJ2-3, with 11 bases lining up with TRBD2. The CDR3 contains 14 residues. V lost 6 bases, J lost 6 bases, and 6 bases stayed unmatched. CDR1 and CDR2 (germline): SGHRS, YFSETQ. The CDR3 DNA is TGCGCCAGCAACCGACTAGCGGGGCCGGATACGCAGTATTTT. Its translation: CASNRLAGPDTQYF.

A few counts support this clonotype. The chain links TRBV6-5 to TRBJ1-6, with D unclear. The germline V and J ends were trimmed by 2 bases and 11 bases, with 10 bases remaining between them. CDR1 and CDR2 (germline): MNHEY, SVGAGI. The length of the CDR3 is 13 residues. CDR3: CASSYEGQTPLHF. The CDR3, as DNA: TGTGCCAGCAGTTACGAGGGTCAGACACCCCTCCACTTT.

This clonotype was counted at least ten times. This chain joins TRBV12-3 or TRBV12-4 and TRBJ2-1; D not resolved. Trimming shortened V by 3 bases and J by 0 bases, and 9 bases separated the two germline ends. The CDR3 runs to 15 residues. The CDR3 loop reads CASSLGFSSYNEQFF. DNA of the CDR3: TGTGCCAGCAGTTTGGGCTTTAGCTCCTACAATGAGCAGTTCTTC.

The chain combines TRBV6-5 with TRBJ2-1, with D perhaps being TRBD1 or TRBD2 (5 bases each). From germline, CDR1 is MNHEY and CDR2 SVGAGI. The ends were cut back, 4 bases at V and 1 base at J, with 11 bases in the middle. The CDR3 is made up of 15 amino acids. For the CDR3, the DNA is TGTGCCAGCAGTTTCCGGGACGGTTCCTACAATGAGCAGTTCTTC. Protein: CASSFRDGSYNEQFF.

The chain combines TRBV10-2 with TRBJ1-2, with TRBD1 matching 7 bases. The germline CDR1 and CDR2 sequences are WSHSY and SAAADI. Unmatched junction bases numbered 10, after V lost 5 bases and J lost 4 bases. The CDR3 has 15 residues. The DNA for the CDR3 is TGCGCCAGCAGTAAGACAGGGACTGAAGGCTATGGCTACACCTTC. Translated, it gives CASSKTGTEGYGYTF.

This clonotype has just a few counts. In DNA form, the CDR3 reads TGCGCCAGCAGCGCTCCGGGAAGGGGTAATGAAAAACTGTTTTTT. This gives the protein CASSAPGRGNEKLFF. The rearrangement links TRBV4-3 to TRBJ1-4, with D possibly being TRBD1 (5 bases). CDR3 length: 15 residues. From germline, CDR1 is LGHNA and CDR2 YSLEER. V was shortened by 5 bases and J by 4 bases, with 14 bases between the two germline ends.

This clonotype showed up just a few times. The rearrangement uses TRBV4-1 and TRBJ1-6; 9 nucleotides align to TRBD1. The CDR3 is made up of 15 amino acids. The trim removed 1 base at V and 10 bases at J, leaving 5 bases unmatched. In germline, CDR1 is MGHRA, CDR2 YSYEKL. The CDR3 protein is CASSQGQGGRSPLHF. The CDR3 region has the DNA TGCGCCAGCAGCCAAGGACAGGGGGGAAGATCACCCCTCCACTTT.

This clonotype has only a few counts. The genes are TRBV12-3 or TRBV12-4 and TRBJ2-2, with 8 bases matching TRBD1. The CDR3 consists of 15 residues. V lost 6 bases, J lost 3 bases, and 6 bases stayed unmatched. CDR3 DNA sequence: TGTGCCAGCAGGTCAGGGGGCGTGTACACCGGGGAGCTGTTTTTT. This sequence encodes CASRSGGVYTGELFF.

The chain joins TRBV5-1 to TRBJ2-1; 7 bases agree with TRBD2. Germline CDR1 SGHRS, CDR2 YFSETQ. J lost 8 bases, V lost 4 bases, and 9 bases had no gene match. This CDR3 is 14 amino acids long. CDR3 bases: TGCGCCAGCAGCCGAGAGGGAGGGGAGGATGAGCAGTTCTTC. It translates to CASSREGGEDEQFF.

At least ten counts were recorded for this clonotype. This chain connects TRBV7-3 to TRBJ2-5, with D hard to call. Germline assignment: CDR1 SGHTA and CDR2 FQGTGA. There are 12 residues in the CDR3. The V end was cut by 4 bases, the J end by 2 bases, with 5 bases between. This CDR3 is CASSSAQETQYF. CDR3 DNA: TGTGCCAGCAGCTCGGCTCAAGAGACCCAGTACTTC.

The rearrangement uses TRBV28 and TRBJ2-7, with unresolved D. V dropped 4 bases and J dropped 5 bases, with 18 bases sitting between them. Germline V CDR1 and CDR2: MDHEN, SYDVKM. This CDR3 has 15 amino acids. The CDR3: CASSSLWAGRDEQYV. In DNA form, the CDR3 reads TGTGCCAGCAGTTCCCTATGGGCAGGTCGGGACGAGCAGTACGTC.

The V call is TRBV5-1, the J call TRBJ1-1; D is perhaps TRBD1 (5 bases). Per the germline V gene, CDR1 is SGHRS and CDR2 is YFSETQ. The CDR3 runs 15 residues. Trimming cost V 7 bases and J 4 bases, with 20 bases left between them. This CDR3 reads CASSGTANGVTEAFF. CDR3 bases: TGCGCCAGCTCAGGGACGGCCAACGGGGTCACTGAAGCTTTCTTT.

This clonotype came up a few times. This chain uses TRBV7-8 with TRBJ2-5, with 8 bases identical to TRBD2. Germline CDR1 is SGHVS and CDR2 is FQNEAQ. With V trimmed by 7 bases and J by 1 base, 14 bases remained unmatched. This CDR3 comprises 17 residues. The DNA for the CDR3 is TGTGCCAGCAACCCCGCCGCCGGGGGGGGTTCCCAAGAGACCCAGTACTTC. Translating it yields CASNPAAGGGSQETQYF.

This chain joins TRBV4-2 and TRBJ1-2; no clear D gene. CDR3 length: 17 residues. Trimming left V 0 bases short and J 0 bases short, with 14 bases between. CDR1 is LGHNA and CDR2 is YNFKEQ in the germline V gene. The CDR3 sequence: CASSQDLSGRANYGYTF. CDR3 coding DNA: TGTGCCAGCAGCCAAGATTTGAGTGGGCGGGCTAACTATGGCTACACCTTC.

This clonotype came up a few times. The rearrangement joins TRBV27 to TRBJ2-3; D might be TRBD2 (6 bases). Trimming took off 3 bases at V and 8 bases at J, with 21 bases between the two ends. Germline CDR1 is MNHEY and CDR2 is SMNVEV (reference sequence). The CDR3 runs to 16 residues. CDR3 bases: TGTGCCAGCAGTTTCGGGGGAACTAGATTTAAAGTTACGCAGTATTTT. Amino acids: CASSFGGTRFKVTQYF.

This clonotype has at least ten counts. The CDR3, as DNA: TGCGCCAGCAGCGGAAATAGCGGTATGGGAACCGGGGAGCTGTTTTTT. Residues: CASSGNSGMGTGELFF. This chain links TRBV5-1 with TRBJ2-2; D might be TRBD2 (6 bases). Germline CDR1 is SGHRS and CDR2 is YFSETQ. V was pared by 4 bases and J by 5 bases, with 18 bases between. The CDR3 extends over 16 amino acids.

This clonotype was picked up a small number of times. The V call is TRBV10-3, the J call TRBJ2-3; TRBD2 aligns across 9 bases. The junction had 9 bases not matched to a gene; V was cut back by 6 bases and J by 2 bases. Germline CDR1 is ENHRY and CDR2 is SYGVKD. This CDR3 contains 16 residues. CDR3 loop: CAIRRGASGDTDTQYF. The DNA of the CDR3 is TGTGCCATCAGGAGGGGGGCTAGCGGGGACACAGATACGCAGTATTTT.

This clonotype was counted ten times or more. This rearrangement joins TRBV28 to TRBJ2-7; TRBD2 might be the D (5 bases). Germline CDR1 is MDHEN and CDR2 is SYDVKM. This CDR3 region has 11 residues. CDR3 protein: CAAGGSGEQYF. In nucleotides, the CDR3 is TGTGCTGCGGGTGGCTCCGGCGAGCAGTACTTC.

The chain links TRBV7-3 to TRBJ2-7; 10 bases map to TRBD1. Germline V lookup: CDR1 SGHTA, CDR2 FQGTGA. The trim removed 7 bases at V and 5 bases at J, leaving 8 bases unmatched. There are 14 residues in the CDR3. CDR3 nucleotides: TGTGCCAGCACCCGTCCCGGGACAGGGGACGAGCAGTACGTC. Translation gives CASTRPGTGDEQYV.

In its sample, this clonotype was seen a few times. The V call is TRBV2, the J call TRBJ1-3; D unresolved. The germline V gene encodes CDR1 SNHLY and CDR2 FYNNEI. The CDR3 is made up of 15 amino acids. Trimming pared 7 bases from V and 2 bases from J, leaving 15 bases between. CDR3 loop: CASTWIGGAGNTIYF. The CDR3 region has the DNA TGTGCCAGCACCTGGATCGGAGGAGCTGGAAACACCATATATTTT.